The clone carrying this TCR beta chain showed up just a few times. Its antigen remains unknown. This entry comes from a study of cytomegalovirus exposure and HLA in healthy donors. The length of the CDR3 is 18 residues. CDR1 is MGHRA, CDR2 YSYEKL, per germline. V lost 2 bases and J 2 bases, leaving 18 bases between the germline ends. It was with 60 Vbeta and 13 Jbeta primers that the PCR ran. Sequenced by immunoSEQ multiplex PCR; TCRdb stores in-frame clones only, minus some. Of roughly 100,000 clones in the sample, 12% were seen once. Whole-study findings and limits: Common viral pathogens seemed to be connected with several of the most significant clusters, according to a later analysis.

The genes are TRBV4-1 and TRBJ2-2, with a weak D call TRBD2 (6 bases). What was sequenced was PBMCs. The TCR was taken from a man aged 35-49 years in good health and CMV-seropositive. CDR3 coding DNA: TGCGCCAGCAGCCAACGCGCCGGGGCGGGGATAAACACCGGGGAGCTGTTTTTT. Its translation is CASSQRAGAGINTGELFF.